This T cell receptor beta chain was found in a study of metastatic and nonmetastatic thyroid tumors. In the study overall: From malignant and benign thyroid patients, repertoires in blood and in tumor or nodule tissue were compared. Study outcomes and limitations: A significant increase in TCR beta diversity was reportedly seen in malignant thyroid tumors relative to benign nodules, in blood and tumor.

TCRdb re-called the PCR reads through MiXCR. This sample carries approximately 26,000 clones, roughly 25% of them seen once, and the ten largest clones take about 6%. Germline V gene lookup returns CDR1 DFQATT and CDR2 SNEGSKA (reference sequence). V was clipped by 3 bases and J by 6 bases, with 15 bases between them. The CDR3 sequence is 14 residues long. Worth noting for this clone: Its cognate antigen is unknown.

Thyroid surgery took place with no prior treatment in any patient. Sequenced: blood. The origin of this receptor is a female donor with papillary thyroid cancer or a benign thyroid nodule (not recorded which). Some clones in this sample may be carry-over from other donors' samples. The genes are TRBV20-1 and TRBJ1-5; TRBD1 is a possible D gene (5 bases). CDR3 protein: CSARWGGKGQPQHF. CDR3 sequence (DNA): TGCAGTGCTAGGTGGGGGGGTAAAGGTCAGCCCCAGCATTTT.